Ten or more counts support the clone carrying this T cell receptor (beta chain). The antigen is unknown. TCRdb reprocessed the multiplex PCR reads via MiXCR and lists one record per CDR3 protein. Here the sample spans more than 200,000 distinct CDR3 sequences, roughly 32% being singletons. Germline V gene data show CDR1 as SGHRS and CDR2 as YFSETQ. This CDR3 is built from 13 residues. V lost 8 bases and J lost 7; bases outside the gene matches: 5. This entry comes from a study of breast tumors, draining lymph nodes, adjacent tissues. Samples came from axillary lymph nodes draining the breast cancer. Notes on the study in general: Tumor T cell lymph node origin was a supported hypothesis, not proven. Findings are consistent with lymph node origin and intratumoral expansion of most tumor T cells. Tumor repertoires ranked between lymph nodes and nontumor tissue in diversity, with V and J gene preferences. Compared with basal-like, luminal-like tumors shared significantly more repertoire with nontumor tissue.

This chain connects TRBV5-1 to TRBJ1-6, with 8 bases fitting TRBD1. Sequenced: axillary lymph node tissue. The sequence was collected from a female donor with breast cancer. Some clones in this sample may be carry-over from other donors' samples. The CDR3 coding sequence is TGCGCCAGGCCCCGGGACAGGAATTCACCCCTCCACTTT. Protein sequence: CARPRDRNSPLHF. Looking up the rest from reference TRBV5-1 and TRBJ1-6 gives the full variable domain: KAGVTQTPRYLIKTRGQQVTLSCSPISGHRSVSWYQQTPGQGLQFLFEYFSETQRNKGNFPGRFSGRQFSNSRSEMNVSTLELGDSALYLCARPRDRNSPLHFGNGTRLTVT.